Listed below are T cell receptor beta chains from one sample, sequenced in a study of cytomegalovirus exposure and HLA in healthy donors. Using immunoSEQ multiplex PCR, the repertoire was profiled, and TCRdb retains in-frame clones only, with some absent. Of some 190,000 clones listed, just under 75% are singletons. The sample consisted of PBMCs. These receptors all come from a man aged 30 to 45 in good health and CMV-seropositive. The CDR3 runs from the conserved cysteine through the conserved F or W. D genes are given only for firm matches. Clone size is not always given. Where it is, it says once, few, many or a class for expanded clones.

CDR3: CASSPTRTGTSGQSSYNEQFF; DNA: TGTGCCAGCAGCCCCACAAGGACCGGGACTAGCGGGCAGAGCTCCTACAATGAGCAGTTCTTC; size: NA; D: TRBD2; J: TRBJ2-1; V: TRBV14
CDR3: CASNSGGAGQETQYF; DNA: TGTGCCAGTAACAGCGGGGGGGCTGGCCAAGAGACCCAGTACTTC; size: NA; D: TRBD2; J: TRBJ2-5; V: TRBV19
CDR3: CASSLGQGSPLHF; DNA: TGCGCCAGCAGCTTGGGACAGGGTTCACCCCTCCACTTT; size: few; D: TRBD1; J: TRBJ1-6; V: TRBV5-1
CDR3: CATSRFADSGNTIYF; DNA: TGTGCCACCAGCCGCTTTGCAGACTCTGGAAACACCATATATTTT; size: NA; D: NA; J: TRBJ1-3; V: TRBV15
CDR3: CASSSGSWTGGVEQYF; DNA: TGTGCCAGCAGTTCCGGGTCATGGACAGGAGGGGTAGAGCAGTACTTC; size: NA; D: NA; J: TRBJ2-7; V: TRBV6-5
CDR3: CASSFRGLGQETQYF; DNA: TGTGCCAGCAGCTTTAGGGGTCTGGGGCAAGAGACCCAGTACTTC; size: few; D: NA; J: TRBJ2-5; V: TRBV7-9
CDR3: CASSYSKRDQPQHF; DNA: TGTGCCAGCAGTTACTCGAAGCGGGACCAGCCCCAGCATTTT; size: once; D: NA; J: TRBJ1-5; V: TRBV6-5
CDR3: CASNRASGGNEQFF; DNA: TGTGCCAGCAACAGGGCTAGCGGAGGCAATGAGCAGTTCTTC; size: NA; D: NA; J: TRBJ2-1; V: TRBV2
CDR3: CASSTPGSGLNTEAFF; DNA: TGTGCCAGCAGTACCCCGGGGTCCGGGCTCAACACTGAAGCTTTCTTT; size: NA; D: NA; J: TRBJ1-1; V: TRBV28
CDR3: CASSPTSGQETQYF; DNA: TGTGCCAGCAGCCCAACTAGTGGCCAAGAGACCCAGTACTTC; size: NA; D: NA; J: TRBJ2-5; V: TRBV7-2
CDR3: CAWTPPLIYGYTF; DNA: TGTGCCTGGACCCCCCCCCTAATCTATGGCTACACCTTC; size: few; D: NA; J: TRBJ1-2; V: TRBV30
CDR3: CASRDSFSGANVLTF; DNA: TGTGCCAGCAGGGACAGTTTCTCTGGGGCCAACGTCCTGACTTTC; size: NA; D: NA; J: TRBJ2-6; V: TRBV6-5
CDR3: CASSLEGQGNTGELFF; DNA: TGCGCCAGCAGCTTGGAGGGACAGGGTAACACCGGGGAGCTGTTTTTT; size: NA; D: TRBD1; J: TRBJ2-2; V: TRBV5-1
CDR3: CASSLRTAYNSPLHF; DNA: TGTGCCAGCAGCTTGCGGACAGCTTATAATTCACCCCTCCACTTT; size: NA; D: NA; J: TRBJ1-6; V: TRBV7-3
CDR3: CASSWTGGNTGELFF; DNA: TGTGCCAGCAGCTGGACAGGGGGGAACACCGGGGAGCTGTTTTTT; size: few; D: TRBD1; J: TRBJ2-2; V: TRBV7-3
CDR3: CASRGTSFFDEQFF; DNA: TGTGCCAGCAGGGGGACTAGTTTTTTCGATGAGCAGTTCTTC; size: once; D: TRBD2; J: TRBJ2-1; V: TRBV2
CDR3: CASSWRLYEQYF; DNA: TGTGCCAGCAGCTGGCGACTCTACGAGCAGTACTTC; size: few; D: NA; J: TRBJ2-7; V: TRBV28
CDR3: CASSFGTSGGNEQFF; DNA: TGTGCCAGCAGCTTCGGGACTAGCGGGGGGAATGAGCAGTTCTTC; size: NA; D: TRBD2; J: TRBJ2-1; V: TRBV7-2
CDR3: CSALGGQILFNEQFF; DNA: TGCAGCGCCCTAGGAGGGCAGATTTTATTTAATGAGCAGTTCTTC; size: NA; D: NA; J: TRBJ2-1; V: TRBV29-1
CDR3: CASSLTGRGYRQPQHF; DNA: TGTGCCAGCAGTCTTACAGGCAGGGGGTATCGTCAGCCCCAGCATTTT; size: few; D: TRBD1; J: TRBJ1-5; V: TRBV2
CDR3: CASSQEKQGGLREQYF; DNA: TGCGCCAGCAGCCAAGAGAAACAGGGTGGATTGCGCGAGCAGTACTTC; size: NA; D: NA; J: TRBJ2-7; V: TRBV4-1
CDR3: CAWSVQVEKLFF; DNA: TGTGCCTGGAGTGTACAAGTGGAAAAACTGTTTTTT; size: NA; D: NA; J: TRBJ1-4; V: TRBV30
CDR3: CASRLAGVGQETQYF; DNA: TGTGCCAGCAGACTAGCGGGAGTGGGCCAAGAGACCCAGTACTTC; size: NA; D: TRBD2; J: TRBJ2-5; V: TRBV27
CDR3: CASGDTSLAGKVFF; DNA: TGTGCTAGTGGCGACACCTCCCTAGCGGGGAAGGTGTTCTTC; size: NA; D: TRBD2; J: TRBJ2-1; V: TRBV12-5
CDR3: CASSLHQGEQFF; DNA: TGTGCCAGCAGCTTACATCAGGGTGAGCAGTTCTTC; size: NA; D: NA; J: TRBJ2-1; V: TRBV7-3
CDR3: CAWSVVRGFSYEQYF; DNA: TGTGCCTGGAGTGTTGTAAGGGGTTTTTCCTACGAGCAGTACTTC; size: NA; D: NA; J: TRBJ2-7; V: TRBV30
CDR3: CASSTLNRGPDETQYF; DNA: TGTGCCAGCAGTACACTTAACAGGGGGCCTGACGAGACCCAGTACTTC; size: NA; D: TRBD1; J: TRBJ2-5; V: TRBV28
CDR3: CASSQSVGVDGYTF; DNA: TGCGCCAGCAGTCAATCGGTAGGGGTGGATGGCTACACCTTC; size: NA; D: NA; J: TRBJ1-2; V: TRBV23-1
CDR3: CASSFGTGPSYEQYF; DNA: TGTGCCAGCAGCTTCGGGACAGGGCCTTCCTACGAGCAGTACTTC; size: NA; D: TRBD1; J: TRBJ2-7; V: TRBV5-8
CDR3: CASSAVQTTEAFF; DNA: TGTGCCAGCAGTGCGGTCCAAACCACTGAAGCTTTCTTT; size: NA; D: NA; J: TRBJ1-1; V: TRBV2
CDR3: CAGSHTGGSGELFF; DNA: TGTGCCGGCAGTCATACAGGGGGGAGCGGGGAGCTGTTTTTT; size: NA; D: TRBD1; J: TRBJ2-2; V: TRBV27
CDR3: CASSQVGGFEAFF; DNA: TGTGCCAGCAGCCAAGTAGGCGGATTTGAAGCTTTCTTT; size: NA; D: NA; J: TRBJ1-1; V: TRBV14
CDR3: CATGHAMNTEAFF; DNA: TGTGCCACCGGACACGCCATGAACACTGAAGCTTTCTTT; size: once; D: NA; J: TRBJ1-1; V: TRBV6-5
CDR3: CASSFRTGFNQPQHF; DNA: TGTGCCAGTAGTTTCCGGACGGGATTCAATCAGCCCCAGCATTTT; size: few; D: NA; J: TRBJ1-5; V: TRBV19
CDR3: CAIRGGQGAGTDTQYF; DNA: TGTGCCATCAGAGGAGGACAGGGGGCCGGCACAGATACGCAGTATTTT; size: NA; D: TRBD1; J: TRBJ2-3; V: TRBV10-3
CDR3: CASSLKRQGLSNEKLFF; DNA: TGTGCCAGCAGCTTAAAAAGACAGGGGTTGTCTAATGAAAAACTGTTTTTT; size: few; D: TRBD1; J: TRBJ1-4; V: TRBV7-3
CDR3: CASSERSGFGYTF; DNA: TGTGCCAGCAGTGAAAGGAGTGGGTTTGGCTACACCTTC; size: NA; D: NA; J: TRBJ1-2; V: TRBV2
CDR3: CASSPTGVGEQFF; DNA: TGTGCCAGCAGCCCCACAGGGGTTGGTGAGCAGTTCTTC; size: NA; D: TRBD1; J: TRBJ2-1; V: TRBV7-9
CDR3: CASSLNGGIDYNEQFF; DNA: TGTGCCAGCAGCTTAAATGGCGGGATAGACTACAATGAGCAGTTCTTC; size: NA; D: NA; J: TRBJ2-1; V: TRBV7-3
CDR3: CASSIPHSGTGRPTF; DNA: TGTGCCAGTAGTATACCCCACTCCGGGACAGGGAGGCCCACCTTC; size: once; D: TRBD1; J: TRBJ1-2; V: TRBV19
CDR3: CASTPPSKSNYGYTF; DNA: TGTGCCAGCACCCCTCCATCTAAGTCTAACTATGGCTACACCTTC; size: NA; D: NA; J: TRBJ1-2; V: TRBV7-2
CDR3: CSVGPTSGRDNEQFF; DNA: TGCAGCGTCGGGCCGACTAGCGGGAGGGACAATGAGCAGTTCTTC; size: NA; D: TRBD2; J: TRBJ2-1; V: TRBV29-1
CDR3: CASSLGGQVSYEQYF; DNA: TGTGCCAGCAGCTTGGGGGGACAGGTGTCCTACGAGCAGTACTTC; size: NA; D: TRBD1; J: TRBJ2-7; V: TRBV5-4
CDR3: CASSLAGIKETQYF; DNA: TGTGCCAGCAGCTTAGCGGGCATTAAAGAGACCCAGTACTTC; size: NA; D: NA; J: TRBJ2-5; V: TRBV7-2
CDR3: CATSRDLRVGGYTF; DNA: TGTGCCACCAGCAGAGATCTCAGGGTTGGTGGCTACACCTTC; size: NA; D: NA; J: TRBJ1-2; V: TRBV15
CDR3: CASSSQKWGFLRGTGYTF; DNA: TGTGCCAGCAGCTCACAAAAATGGGGTTTCCTCCGGGGAACTGGCTACACCTTC; size: few; D: NA; J: TRBJ1-2; V: TRBV7-2
CDR3: CASSYSGPGSNQPQHF; DNA: TGTGCCAGCAGTTACTCGGGCCCGGGAAGCAATCAGCCCCAGCATTTT; size: NA; D: NA; J: TRBJ1-5; V: TRBV6-5
CDR3: CASGLARDTNTEAFF; DNA: TGTGCTAGTGGTTTGGCCCGGGACACGAACACTGAAGCTTTCTTT; size: NA; D: NA; J: TRBJ1-1; V: TRBV12-5